Shown below are 3 T cell receptor beta chains from a single sample sequenced in a study of T cells after yellow fever vaccination. TCRdb used MiXCR to reprocess the 5' RACE reads, holding one entry per CDR3 protein. The data hold more than 120,000 distinct CDR3 sequences, with 7.7% observed a single time. This sample comprised CD4+ T cells sorted from PBMCs, obtained 5 days after the yellow fever booster vaccination. The receptors derive from a man in his thirties or forties who received the YFV17D yellow fever vaccine.

The chain uses TRBV11-2 and TRBJ2-1, with TRBD2 identical over 7 bases. Germline assignment: CDR1 SGHAT and CDR2 FQNNGV. This CDR3 region has 17 residues. Trimming at V came to 1 base and at J to 3 bases, leaving 9 bases not matched to a gene. CDR3 sequence: CASSLVIGAGRYNEQFF. The CDR3 DNA reads as TGTGCCAGCAGCTTAGTGATTGGAGCGGGGCGCTACAATGAGCAGTTCTTC.

This clonotype was recorded at least ten times. The chain is built from TRBV2 and TRBJ2-3; D is ambiguous. The CDR3 has 14 residues. V was clipped by 6 bases and J by 2 bases, with 12 bases between them. Germline V lookup: CDR1 SNHLY, CDR2 FYNNEI. CDR3 amino acids: CASRRTSNTDTQYF. CDR3 DNA: TGTGCCAGCAGGAGAACCTCTAACACAGATACGCAGTATTTT.

This clonotype was picked up many times. V usage is TRBV7-2 and J usage is TRBJ2-3, with a weak D call TRBD1 (5 bases). The CDR3 extends over 16 amino acids. The V end was cut by 5 bases, the J end by 1 base, with 16 bases between. Looked up from germline, CDR1 is SGHTA and CDR2 is FQGNSA. The CDR3, as DNA: TGTGCCAGCAGCGATGGACACTCCCCGGGCACAGATACGCAGTATTTT. Translating it yields CASSDGHSPGTDTQYF.